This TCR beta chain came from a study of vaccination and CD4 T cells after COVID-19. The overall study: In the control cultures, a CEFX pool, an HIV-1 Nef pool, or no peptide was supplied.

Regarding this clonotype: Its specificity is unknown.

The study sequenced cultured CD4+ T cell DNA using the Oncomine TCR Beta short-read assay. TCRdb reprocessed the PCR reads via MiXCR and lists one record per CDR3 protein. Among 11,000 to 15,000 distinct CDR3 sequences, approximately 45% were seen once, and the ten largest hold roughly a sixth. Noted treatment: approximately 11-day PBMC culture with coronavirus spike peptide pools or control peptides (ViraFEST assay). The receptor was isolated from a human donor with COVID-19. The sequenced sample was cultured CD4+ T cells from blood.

The CDR3 loop is CASSRTGDSPLHF. Written as DNA, the CDR3 is TGTGCCAGCAGTAGGACAGGGGATTCACCCCTCCACTTT. The chain uses TRBV12-3 or TRBV12-4 and TRBJ1-6, with TRBD1 matching 9 bases. CDR3 length: 13 amino acids. V was pared by 5 bases and J by 8 bases, with 1 base of the junction left unmatched.